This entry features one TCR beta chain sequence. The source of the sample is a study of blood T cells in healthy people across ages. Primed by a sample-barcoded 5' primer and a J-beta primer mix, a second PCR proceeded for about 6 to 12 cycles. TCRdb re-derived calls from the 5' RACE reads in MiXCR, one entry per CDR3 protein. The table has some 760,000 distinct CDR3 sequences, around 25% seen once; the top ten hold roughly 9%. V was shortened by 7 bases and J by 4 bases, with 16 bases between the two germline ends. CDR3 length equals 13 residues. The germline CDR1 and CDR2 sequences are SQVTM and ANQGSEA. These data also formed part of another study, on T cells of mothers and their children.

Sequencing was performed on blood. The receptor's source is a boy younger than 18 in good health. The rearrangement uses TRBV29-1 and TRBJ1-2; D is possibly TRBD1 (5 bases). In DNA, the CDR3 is TGCAGCGCAGCGGACATCTCCCCCTATGGCTACACCTTC. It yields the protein CSAADISPYGYTF. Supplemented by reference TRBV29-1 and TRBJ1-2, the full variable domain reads SAVISQKPSRDICQRGTSLTIQCQVDSQVTMMFWYRQQPGQSLTLIATANQGSEATYESGFVIDKFPISRPNLTFSTLTVSNMSPEDSSIYLCSAADISPYGYTFGSGTRLTVV.